The entry that follows covers one T cell receptor (beta chain) sequence. The antigen remains unidentified. The ends lost 5 bases at V and 3 bases at J; junction bases unmatched: 3. Germline CDR1 and CDR2: SQVTM and ANQGSEA. The CDR3 has 13 amino acids. The data are from a study of beta chain features in type 1 diabetes. Findings of the study overall: Among all four CD4+ subsets, Type 1 diabetes patients had TCRB CDR3s that were moderately but significantly shorter.

Expressed TCRB transcripts were sequenced, since all the RNA that had been isolated was reverse transcribed. TCRdb's copy holds only in-frame clones and misses some; the assay was immunoSEQ multiplex PCR. Of roughly 240,000 clones in the sample, approximately 24% were seen once. The chain employs TRBV29-1 and TRBJ2-7; 11 bases are shared with TRBD1. The sample taken for sequencing was naive CD4+ T cells from blood. The sequence was obtained from a young woman with type 1 diabetes. In DNA form, the CDR3 reads TGCAGCGTTAGGGGGACAGGGGGCTACGAGCAGTACTTC. Amino acids: CSVRGTGGYEQYF.